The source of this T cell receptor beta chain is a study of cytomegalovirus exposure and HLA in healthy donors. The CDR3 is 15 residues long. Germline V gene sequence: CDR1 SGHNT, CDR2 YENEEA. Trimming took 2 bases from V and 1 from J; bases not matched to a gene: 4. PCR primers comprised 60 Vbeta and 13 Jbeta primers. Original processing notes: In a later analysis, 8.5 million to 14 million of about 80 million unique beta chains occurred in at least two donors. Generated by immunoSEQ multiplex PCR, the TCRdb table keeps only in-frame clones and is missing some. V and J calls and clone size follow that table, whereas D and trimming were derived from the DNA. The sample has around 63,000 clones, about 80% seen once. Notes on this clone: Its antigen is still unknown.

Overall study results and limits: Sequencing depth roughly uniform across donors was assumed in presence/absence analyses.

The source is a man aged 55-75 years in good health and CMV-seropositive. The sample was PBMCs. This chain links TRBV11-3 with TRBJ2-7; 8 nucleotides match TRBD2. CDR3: CASSLSGSRSYEQYF. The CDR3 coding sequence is TGTGCCAGCAGCTTAAGCGGGAGTAGGTCCTACGAGCAGTACTTC.